This TCR beta chain was captured in a study of blood T cells in healthy people across ages. Study-level points and caveats: Per million T cells, TCR beta diversity dropped roughly linearly as age increased. A conclusive naive versus antigen-experienced comparison was prevented by the unsorted PBMCs.

For the second PCR, which ran for about 6 to 12 cycles, a sample-barcoded 5' primer and a J-beta primer mix were used. TCRdb independently ran MiXCR on the 5' RACE reads; one entry per CDR3 protein. Among about 1.6 million distinct CDR3 sequences, 30% to 35% were seen once, and the ten largest hold approximately 10%. There are a few counts of this clonotype. The antigen remains undetermined. Caucasian, healthy and from Russia, the donors were aged between roughly 6 and 95. V lost 4 bases, J lost 5 bases, and 13 bases stayed unmatched. Germline V gene data show CDR1 as DFQATT and CDR2 as SNEGSKA (reference sequence). The CDR3 extends over 15 amino acids.

Material: blood. The chain is built from TRBV20-1 and TRBJ1-2; 7 nucleotides match TRBD1. The sequence was collected from a woman in her twenties or thirties in good health. Here the CDR3 DNA reads TGCAGTGCTACAGGGACAGTCCGATGGGTTTATGGCTACACCTTC. Translated, it gives CSATGTVRWVYGYTF.